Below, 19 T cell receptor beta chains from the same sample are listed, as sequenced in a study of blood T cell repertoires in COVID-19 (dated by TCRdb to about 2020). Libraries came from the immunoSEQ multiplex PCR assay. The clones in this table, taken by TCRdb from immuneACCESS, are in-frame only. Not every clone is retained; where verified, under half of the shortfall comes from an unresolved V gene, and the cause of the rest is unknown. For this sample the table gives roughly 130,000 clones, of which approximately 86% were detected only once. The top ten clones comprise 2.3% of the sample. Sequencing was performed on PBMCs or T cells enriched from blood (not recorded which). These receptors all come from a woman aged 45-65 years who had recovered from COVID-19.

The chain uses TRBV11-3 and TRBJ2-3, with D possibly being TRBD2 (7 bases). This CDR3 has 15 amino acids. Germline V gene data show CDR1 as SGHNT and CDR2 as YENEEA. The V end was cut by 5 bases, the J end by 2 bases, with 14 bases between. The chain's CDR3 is CASSHRGAFTDTQYF. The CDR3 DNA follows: TGTGCCAGCAGCCATCGGGGGGCTTTCACAGATACGCAGTATTTT.

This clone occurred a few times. In DNA form, the CDR3 reads TGTGCCAGCAGCCTCCCCCCGATCAGTCTGGCTTTCTTT. Residues: CASSLPPISLAFF. This chain links TRBV2 with TRBJ1-1; D not certain. This CDR3 has 13 residues. The V and J ends lost 6 bases and 11 bases respectively, with 19 bases between them. The germline CDR1 and CDR2 sequences are SNHLY and FYNNEI.

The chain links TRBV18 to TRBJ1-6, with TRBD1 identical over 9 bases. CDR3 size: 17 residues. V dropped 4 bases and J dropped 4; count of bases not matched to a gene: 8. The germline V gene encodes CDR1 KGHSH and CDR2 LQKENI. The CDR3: CASSLKRDREYNSPLHF. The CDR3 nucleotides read TGTGCCAGCTCACTGAAAAGGGACAGGGAATATAATTCACCCCTCCACTTT.

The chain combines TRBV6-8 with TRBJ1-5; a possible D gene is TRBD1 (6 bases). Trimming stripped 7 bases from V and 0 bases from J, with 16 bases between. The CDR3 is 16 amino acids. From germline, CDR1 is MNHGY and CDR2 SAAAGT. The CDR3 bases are TGTGCCAGCACTTCGCCCGGGACACCTAGCAATCAGCCCCAGCATTTT. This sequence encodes CASTSPGTPSNQPQHF.

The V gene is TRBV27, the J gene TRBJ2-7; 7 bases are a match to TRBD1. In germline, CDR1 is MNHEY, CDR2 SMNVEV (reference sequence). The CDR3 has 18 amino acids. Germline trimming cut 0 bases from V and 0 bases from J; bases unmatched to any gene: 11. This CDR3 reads CASSLSVRQGVSSYEQYF. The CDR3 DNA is TGTGCCAGCAGTTTATCGGTGAGACAGGGCGTCTCCTCCTACGAGCAGTACTTC.

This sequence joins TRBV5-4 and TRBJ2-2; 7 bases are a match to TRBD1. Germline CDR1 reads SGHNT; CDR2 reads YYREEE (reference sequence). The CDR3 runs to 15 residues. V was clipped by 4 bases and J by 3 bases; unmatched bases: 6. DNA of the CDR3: TGTGCCAGCAGCCCGCGCGGACAGGACACCGGGGAGCTGTTTTTT. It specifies CASSPRGQDTGELFF.

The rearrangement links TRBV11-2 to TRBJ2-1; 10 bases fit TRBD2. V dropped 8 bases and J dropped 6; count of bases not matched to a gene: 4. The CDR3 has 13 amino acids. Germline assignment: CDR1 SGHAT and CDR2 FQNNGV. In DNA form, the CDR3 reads TGTGCCAGCCAGGGACTAGCGTTCAATGAGCAGTTCTTC. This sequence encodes CASQGLAFNEQFF.

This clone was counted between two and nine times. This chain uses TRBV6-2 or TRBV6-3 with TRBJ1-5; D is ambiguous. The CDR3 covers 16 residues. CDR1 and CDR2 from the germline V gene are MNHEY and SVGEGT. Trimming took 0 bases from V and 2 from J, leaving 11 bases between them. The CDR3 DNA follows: TGTGCCAGCAGTTACTCGATAGGGAGGGGCAATCAGCCCCAGCATTTT. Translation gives CASSYSIGRGNQPQHF.

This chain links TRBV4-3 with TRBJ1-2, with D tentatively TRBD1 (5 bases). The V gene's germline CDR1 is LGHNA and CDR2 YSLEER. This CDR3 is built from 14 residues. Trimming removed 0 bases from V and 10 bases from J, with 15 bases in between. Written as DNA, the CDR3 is TGCGCCAGCAGCCAAGAGTCGTGGGGAGGGGACTACACCTTC. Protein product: CASSQESWGGDYTF.

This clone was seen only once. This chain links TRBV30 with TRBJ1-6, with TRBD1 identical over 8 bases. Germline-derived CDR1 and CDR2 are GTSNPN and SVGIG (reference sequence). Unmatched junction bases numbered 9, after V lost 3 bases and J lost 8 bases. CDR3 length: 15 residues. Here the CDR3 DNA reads TGTGCCTGGAGAACCAAGGACAGGGCTTATTCACCCCTCCACTTT. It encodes CAWRTKDRAYSPLHF.

The CDR3 here is CASSGNRGNTEAFF. The CDR3 DNA sequence: TGCGCCAGCAGTGGTAACAGGGGAAACACTGAAGCTTTCTTT. The V call is TRBV10-1, the J call TRBJ1-1, with 7 positions matching TRBD1. The CDR3 totals 14 residues. The ends lost 4 bases at V and 2 bases at J; junction bases unmatched: 4. The V gene's germline CDR1 is WNHNN and CDR2 SYGVQD (reference sequence).

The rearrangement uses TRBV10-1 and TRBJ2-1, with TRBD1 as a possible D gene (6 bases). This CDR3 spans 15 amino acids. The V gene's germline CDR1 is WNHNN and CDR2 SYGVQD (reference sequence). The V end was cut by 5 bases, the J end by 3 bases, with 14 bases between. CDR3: CASSTVVDSYNEQFF. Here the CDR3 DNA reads TGCGCCAGCAGTACCGTTGTGGACAGCTACAATGAGCAGTTCTTC.

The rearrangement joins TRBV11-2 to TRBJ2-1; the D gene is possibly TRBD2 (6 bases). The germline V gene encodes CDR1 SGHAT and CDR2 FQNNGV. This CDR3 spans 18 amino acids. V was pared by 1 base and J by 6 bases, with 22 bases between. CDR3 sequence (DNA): TGTGCCAGCAGCTTAGGGCGCGGGACTTTCCAAAAAACCAATGAGCAGTTCTTC. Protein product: CASSLGRGTFQKTNEQFF.

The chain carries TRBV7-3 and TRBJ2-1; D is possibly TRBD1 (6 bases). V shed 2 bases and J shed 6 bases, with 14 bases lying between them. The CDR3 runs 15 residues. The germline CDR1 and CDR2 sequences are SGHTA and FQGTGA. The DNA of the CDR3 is TGTGCCAGCAGCTTAGGGTGGCAGGGGCCCAATGAGCAGTTCTTC. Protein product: CASSLGWQGPNEQFF.

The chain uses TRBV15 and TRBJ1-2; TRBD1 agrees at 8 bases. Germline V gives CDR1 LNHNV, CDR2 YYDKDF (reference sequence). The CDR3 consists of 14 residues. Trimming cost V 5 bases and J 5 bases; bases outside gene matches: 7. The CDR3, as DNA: TGTGCCACCAGCTCATACCAGGGGGCATATGGCTACACCTTC. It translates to CATSSYQGAYGYTF.

The CDR3 coding sequence is TGCGCCAGCAGCCGCAGGACTAGCCCCGGGGAGCTGTTTTTT. This codes for CASSRRTSPGELFF. The gene calls are TRBV4-3 and TRBJ2-2; 8 nucleotides agree with TRBD2. Germline lookup yields CDR1 LGHNA and CDR2 YSLEER. The V segment lost 4 bases and the J segment 6 bases; nucleotides outside the gene matches: 4. This CDR3 has 14 amino acids.

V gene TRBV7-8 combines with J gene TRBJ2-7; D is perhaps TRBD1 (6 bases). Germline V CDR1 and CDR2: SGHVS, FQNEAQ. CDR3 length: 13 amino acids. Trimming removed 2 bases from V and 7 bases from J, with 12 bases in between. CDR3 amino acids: CASSLRTAREQYF. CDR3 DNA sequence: TGTGCCAGCAGCTTAAGGACAGCTAGGGAGCAGTACTTC.

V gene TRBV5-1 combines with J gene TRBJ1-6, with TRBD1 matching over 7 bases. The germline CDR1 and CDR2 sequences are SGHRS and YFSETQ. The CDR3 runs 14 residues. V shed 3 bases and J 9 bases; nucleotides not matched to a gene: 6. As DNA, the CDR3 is TGCGCCAGCAGCTCCGGGACAGCACTTTCACCCCTCCACTTT. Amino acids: CASSSGTALSPLHF.

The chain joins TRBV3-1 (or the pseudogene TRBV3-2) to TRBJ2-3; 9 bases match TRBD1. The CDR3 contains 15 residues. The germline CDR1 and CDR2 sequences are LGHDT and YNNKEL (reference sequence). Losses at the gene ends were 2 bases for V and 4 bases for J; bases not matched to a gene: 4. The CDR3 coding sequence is TGTGCCAGCAGCCAAAACGGACAGGGGCCAGATACGCAGTATTTT. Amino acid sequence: CASSQNGQGPDTQYF.